This T cell receptor beta chain comes out of a study of blood T cell repertoires in COVID-19. In the study overall: Acute-phase and convalescent COVID-19 samples originated in the United States, Italy and Spain. Sources were T cells, B-cell-depleted T cells, or PBMCs; the material itself was cDNA or gDNA.

There are 14 residues in the CDR3. Trimming shortened V by 2 bases and J by 1 base, and 8 bases separated the two germline ends. Germline-derived CDR1 and CDR2 are LGHDT and YNNKEL (reference sequence). In the original workflow: Reference gene primer amplification gave estimated nucleated cell counts. Repertoires were generated with immunoSEQ multiplex PCR, while TCRdb's copy carries only in-frame clones and drops some. D and trimming were read from the DNA, whereas the V and J calls and clone size are those reported in that table. The repertoire holds some 150,000 clones, with 75% to 80% as singletons.

The chain joins TRBV3-1 (or the pseudogene TRBV3-2) to TRBJ1-1; D not resolved. The clonotype comes from an older man with acute or convalescent COVID-19. Sequencing was carried out using peripheral blood. CDR3 sequence: CASSQLPGNTEAFF. The CDR3 region has the DNA TGTGCCAGCAGCCAACTGCCAGGGAACACTGAAGCTTTCTTT.